These T cell receptor beta chains were read from a single sample in a study of blood T cell repertoires in COVID-19. Sequenced by immunoSEQ multiplex PCR; TCRdb stores in-frame clones only, minus some. The sample gives fewer than 400,000 clones, around 92% of which show up once; 1.8% is in the top ten. Source material: peripheral blood. The receptors were gathered from a woman aged 25-40 years with COVID-19, enrolled during active disease. The CDR3 runs from the conserved cysteine through the conserved F or W. D genes are given only for firm matches. Only part of the rows carry a size: once, few, many, or a class if the clone is expanded.

V gene,J gene,clone size,D gene,CDR3 DNA,CDR3 protein
TRBV15,TRBJ1-5,few,.,TGTGCCACCAGCCCGCGGGGGGGGCCTCCTCGAAATTATAGCAATCAGCCCCAGCATTTT,CATSPRGGPPRNYSNQPQHF
TRBV19,TRBJ2-1,.,TRBD1,TGTGCCACCACACGGGCAGGGGGCCCTTACAATGAGCAGTTCTTC,CATTRAGGPYNEQFF
TRBV6-5,TRBJ2-3,.,.,TGTGCCAGCGCGTCGGTGGGGGCGGGAGATACGCAGTATTTT,CASASVGAGDTQYF
TRBV5-1,TRBJ2-5,.,TRBD1,TGCGCCAGCAGCTTGGCTACAGGGGAAGAGACCCAGTACTTC,CASSLATGEETQYF
TRBV7-2,TRBJ1-5,.,.,TGTGCCAGCAGCCCCGGGCGGGGTGGCAATCAGCCCCAGCATTTT,CASSPGRGGNQPQHF
TRBV5-6,TRBJ2-3,.,.,TGTGCCAGCACACCAACCTCGGGTGGGGATACGCAGTATTTT,CASTPTSGGDTQYF
TRBV25-1,TRBJ1-4,.,.,TGTGCCAGCAGCGACGGGGACATCGAAAAACTGTTTTTT,CASSDGDIEKLFF
TRBV18,TRBJ1-5,.,TRBD1,TGTGCCAGCTCACCGGGACAGGGTAACCAGCCCCAGCATTTT,CASSPGQGNQPQHF
TRBV5-8,TRBJ1-3,.,.,TGTGCCAGCAGCTTGAGTCAGGCTTACACCATATATTTT,CASSLSQAYTIYF
TRBV5-1,TRBJ2-5,.,.,TGCGCCAGCAGCAAGAGCAGGGGCCCACAAGAGACCCAGTACTTC,CASSKSRGPQETQYF